This TCR beta chain was captured in a study of vaccination effects on CD4 cells after COVID-19. Turning to the study itself: Post-vaccine specimens arrived a median 72 days past the second dose.

This table comes from immunoSEQ multiplex PCR, and its TCRdb copy is limited to in-frame clones, with some not included. The sample comprises about 31,000 clones, less than 80% of which are singletons, and roughly 8.2% rests with the top ten. Prior to sequencing, the ViraFEST assay stimulated PBMC with viral peptide pools, which expanded the antigen-specific CD4+ T cells. Culturing for roughly 10 days preceded CD4+ T cell isolation. Either the mRNA-1273 or the BNT162b2 vaccine was given to participants as two doses. As to this clone: Its antigen is unidentified.

V lost 6 bases to trimming and J lost 0 bases, with 14 bases between them. The CDR3 runs to 15 residues. Germline V gives CDR1 MNHEY, CDR2 SMNVEV (reference sequence). Sequencing used CD4+ T cells from PBMCs cultured with SARS-CoV-2 spike peptides, obtained after COVID-19 vaccination. This clonotype was obtained from a human donor who received a COVID-19 vaccine. The chain is built from TRBV27 and TRBJ1-1, with D hard to call. The CDR3 is CASSPGGIMNTEAFF. CDR3 DNA: TGTGCCAGCAGCCCGGGAGGGATTATGAACACTGAAGCTTTCTTT.